The next 2 T cell receptor beta chains were all read from a single sample in a study of regulatory T cells in long-lasting Graves disease. Construction of TCR beta libraries relied on iRepertoire HTBI primers and on Arm-PCR targeting CDR3 regions. One entry per CDR3 protein, called by TCRdb with MiXCR from the multiplex PCR reads. This table holds 400,000 to 450,000 distinct CDR3 sequences, 23% found once. Regarding time point: persistent/refractory GD, antithyroid drugs over 5 years with positive TRAb. The TCR library was made from RNA that had been extracted from PBMCs in TRIzol. This sample comprised peripheral blood mononuclear cells (PBMCs), obtained when the disease was refractory, from a patient treated with antithyroid drugs. The receptors stem from a female donor with Graves disease.

The chain carries TRBV5-1 and TRBJ2-3; TRBD2 matches 8 bases. Germline V gene lookup returns CDR1 SGHRS and CDR2 YFSETQ. V lost 1 base and J lost 2; bases outside the gene matches: 12. This CDR3 is built from 18 residues. Written as DNA, the CDR3 is TGCGCCAGCAGCTTGTCGGGGGTAGCGGGGACCCACACAGATACGCAGTATTTT. Amino acid sequence: CASSLSGVAGTHTDTQYF.

This clonotype came up many times. The chain employs TRBV29-1 and TRBJ1-2, with D hard to call. The CDR3 spans 14 residues. Germline CDR1 is SQVTM and CDR2 is ANQGSEA. V lost 5 bases to trimming and J lost 4 bases, with 17 bases between them. In nucleotides, the CDR3 is TGCAGCGTTTTGGAGACGACTCGGAGCTATGGCTACACCTTC. Its protein is CSVLETTRSYGYTF.